What follows are 30 T cell receptor beta chains derived from one specimen sequenced in a study of CD8 T cells in cerebrospinal fluid in Alzheimer's disease. TCRdb reprocessed the 10x single-cell sequencing reads and stores each CDR3 protein as one record, lacking DNA. This table lists over 1,500 distinct CDR3 sequences. Specimen: cerebrospinal fluid. Receptor source: a human donor in good health.

Its frequency marks this clonotype as large. The chain combines TRBV11-2 with TRBJ2-1; TCRdb's D gene call, TRBD2, goes unchecked for lack of DNA. This CDR3 is 12 amino acids long. Germline V gene data show CDR1 as SGHAT and CDR2 as FQNNGV. The CDR3: CASSSGLTEQFF.

This clonotype shows up as medium-sized by frequency. V usage is TRBV6-6 and J usage is TRBJ1-2; the TRBD1 assignment by TCRdb is unverifiable without DNA. The CDR3 sequence is 15 residues long. The germline CDR1 and CDR2 sequences are MNHNY and SVGAGI (reference sequence). CDR3 protein: CASNPSGDSNYGYTF.

This clonotype counts as medium-sized (0.01 to 0.1%) by frequency. This sequence joins TRBV7-8 and TRBJ2-1; TCRdb's D call, TRBD2, is unchecked because there is no DNA. CDR3 length: 16 amino acids. CDR1 and CDR2 from the germline V gene are SGHVS and FQNEAQ. This CDR3 reads CASSLVRRGAYNEQFF.

This clonotype registers medium-sized (0.01 to 0.1%) by frequency. V is TRBV6-5 and J is TRBJ1-2. Germline CDR1 MNHEY, CDR2 SVGAGI. CDR3 length equals 16 residues. The CDR3: CASSPMGQISSYGYTF.

Frequency places this clonotype as medium-sized (0.01 to 0.1%). This rearrangement joins TRBV3-1 to TRBJ2-1; the D gene TCRdb calls, TRBD2, cannot be checked with no DNA. CDR1 LGHDT and CDR2 YNNKEL come from the germline V gene (reference sequence). There are 18 residues in the CDR3. The CDR3 spells CASSQILAGPSSYNEQFF.

This clonotype registers medium-sized by frequency. The CDR3 reads CASSLVPRGQETQYF. This chain links TRBV7-6 with TRBJ2-5; TCRdb outputs TRBD1, but without DNA this stays unchecked. This CDR3 is 15 amino acids long. CDR1 and CDR2 from the germline V gene are SGHVS and FNYEAQ.

By frequency, this clonotype is medium-sized (0.01 to 0.1%). The chain uses TRBV12-3 or TRBV12-4 and TRBJ1-1; TCRdb's assignment of TRBD1 cannot be checked, as there is no DNA. CDR3 length: 14 amino acids. CDR3 region: CASSLVRDSLEAFF.

Frequency places this clonotype as medium-sized. The chain joins TRBV7-6 to TRBJ1-2. Germline CDR1 and CDR2: SGHVS and FNYEAQ. The CDR3 extends over 15 amino acids. The CDR3: CASSLRGAPVSGYTF. Variable domain in full (rest from reference TRBV7-6 and TRBJ1-2): GAGVSQSPRYKVTKRGQDVALRCDPISGHVSLYWYRQALGQGPEFLTYFNYEAQQDKSGLPNDRFSAERPEGSISTLTIQRTEQRDSAMYRCASSLRGAPVSGYTFGSGTRLTVV.

This clonotype is labeled medium-sized based on frequency. The chain combines TRBV6-1 with TRBJ2-1; without DNA, the TCRdb call of TRBD2 cannot be checked. The CDR3 is 13 amino acids. CDR1 and CDR2 (germline): MNHNS, SASEGT. The CDR3 loop is CASTAYSYNEQFF.

In terms of frequency, this clonotype is medium-sized. V is TRBV19 and J is TRBJ2-1; TCRdb proposes TRBD1, but this gene call is untestable without DNA. Germline V CDR1 and CDR2: LNHDA, SQIVND (reference sequence). The CDR3 consists of 15 residues. CDR3 sequence reads: CASSIGRRGYNEQFF.

CDR3 loop: CASSAGQTNSPLHF. This chain links TRBV5-4 with TRBJ1-6; TCRdb indicates TRBD1, and absent DNA this call remains unverified. Germline V gene sequence: CDR1 SGHNT, CDR2 YYREEE (reference sequence). The CDR3 contains 14 residues.

This clonotype is called medium-sized (0.01 to 0.1%) based on its frequency. The CDR3 here is CATSRDWGRGQPQHF. This chain joins TRBV15 and TRBJ1-5; TCRdb selects TRBD1, and the lack of DNA leaves this call unchecked. CDR1 LNHNV and CDR2 YYDKDF come from the germline V gene (reference sequence). This CDR3 region has 15 residues.

This clonotype is medium-sized by frequency. The V and J genes are TRBV5-4 and TRBJ2-5; as DNA is missing, the TRBD1 call by TCRdb cannot be tested. The CDR3 extends over 14 amino acids. From germline, CDR1 is SGHNT and CDR2 YYREEE (reference sequence). The CDR3: CASNPVGNQETQYF. Based on the CDR3 plus reference TRBV5-4 and TRBJ2-5, the full variable domain is ETGVTQSPTHLIKTRGQQVTLRCSSQSGHNTVSWYQQALGQGPQFIFQYYREEENGRGNFPPRFSGLQFPNYSSELNVNALELDDSALYLCASNPVGNQETQYFGPGTRLLVL.

This clonotype shows up as medium-sized by frequency. The chain recombines TRBV6-2 or TRBV6-3 with TRBJ2-1; lacking DNA, the TRBD1 call made by TCRdb goes unchecked. Germline loops: CDR1 MNHEY, CDR2 SVGEGT. The CDR3 runs 11 residues. The CDR3 protein is CASSSGIEQFF.

This clonotype registers medium-sized by frequency. The chain couples TRBV9 to TRBJ2-7; TCRdb proposes TRBD2, but this gene call is untestable without DNA. Germline loops: CDR1 SGDLS, CDR2 YYNGEE. The CDR3 consists of 15 residues. The CDR3 region is CASSPQAVSSYEQYF.

Its frequency marks this clonotype as medium-sized. This chain links TRBV19 with TRBJ1-5; TCRdb calls TRBD1, which cannot be checked without DNA. Germline-derived CDR1 and CDR2 are LNHDA and SQIVND (reference sequence). CDR3 length: 14 residues. The CDR3 reads CASRNTGNNQPQHF.

This clonotype is classed as hyperexpanded (1% or more) by frequency. J is TRBJ2-6 and V is TRBV4-3. The CDR3 contains 17 residues. Germline V gene data show CDR1 as LGHNA and CDR2 as YSLEER. Here the CDR3 reads CASSQDTTVSGANVLTF.

Its frequency marks this clonotype as medium-sized. The chain is built from TRBV7-7 and TRBJ2-5; TCRdb's D gene call, TRBD2, goes unchecked for lack of DNA. The CDR3 runs to 14 residues. Per germline, CDR1 SSHAT and CDR2 FNYEAQ (reference sequence). CDR3 in amino acids: CASSPSGTGETQYF.

This clonotype ranks as large in terms of frequency. This chain joins TRBV5-1 and TRBJ2-2; TCRdb names TRBD1, which stays unverified in the absence of DNA. The CDR3 extends over 13 amino acids. CDR1 is SGHRS and CDR2 is YFSETQ in the germline V gene. CDR3 protein: CASIRQGTGELFF. Full variable domain (missing parts from reference TRBV5-1 and TRBJ2-2): KAGVTQTPRYLIKTRGQQVTLSCSPISGHRSVSWYQQTPGQGLQFLFEYFSETQRNKGNFPGRFSGRQFSNSRSEMNVSTLELGDSALYLCASIRQGTGELFFGEGSRLTVL.

Considering frequency, this clonotype is medium-sized. The chain is built from TRBV19 and TRBJ2-1. Germline CDR1 and CDR2: LNHDA and SQIVND (reference sequence). This CDR3 is 13 amino acids long. CDR3 protein: CASSIGEDNEQFF.

By frequency, this clonotype is medium-sized (0.01 to 0.1%). The gene calls are TRBV5-1 and TRBJ2-3; checking the TCRdb D call of TRBD1 is not possible without DNA. Germline CDR1 SGHRS, CDR2 YFSETQ. The CDR3 loop spans 18 amino acids. The CDR3 loop is CASSLTGPAGTSTDTQYF. The variable domain in full, completed from reference TRBV5-1 and TRBJ2-3, reads KAGVTQTPRYLIKTRGQQVTLSCSPISGHRSVSWYQQTPGQGLQFLFEYFSETQRNKGNFPGRFSGRQFSNSRSEMNVSTLELGDSALYLCASSLTGPAGTSTDTQYFGPGTRLTVL.

Frequency places this clonotype as medium-sized. The CDR3 reads CASSRARPGTSGGALSTGELFF. The rearrangement joins TRBV11-2 to TRBJ2-2; no DNA is available, so the TRBD2 call from TCRdb remains unchecked. Looked up from germline, CDR1 is SGHAT and CDR2 is FQNNGV. The CDR3 has 22 amino acids.

This clonotype ranks as large in terms of frequency. This chain joins TRBV7-3 and TRBJ2-5; the D call of TRBD1 rests on TCRdb alone, since no DNA is present to check it. The CDR3 loop spans 14 amino acids. From germline, CDR1 is SGHTA and CDR2 FQGTGA. This CDR3 reads CASSLMDRDETQYF. Full variable domain (remainder filled in from reference TRBV7-3 and TRBJ2-5): GAGVSQTPSNKVTEKGKYVELRCDPISGHTALYWYRQSLGQGPEFLIYFQGTGAADDSGLPNDRFFAVRPEGSVSTLKIQRTERGDSAVYLCASSLMDRDETQYFGPGTRLLVL.

The gene calls are TRBV7-9 and TRBJ2-1. Per the germline V gene, CDR1 is SEHNR and CDR2 is FQNEAQ (reference sequence). The length of the CDR3 is 13 residues. The CDR3 here is CASSLGTYNEQSF.

By frequency, this clonotype is large. V usage is TRBV7-2 and J usage is TRBJ2-5. The CDR3 contains 13 residues. The germline V gene encodes CDR1 SGHTA and CDR2 FQGNSA. The CDR3 spells CASSWKGSETQYF.

The V gene is TRBV28, the J gene TRBJ2-2; TCRdb's D gene call, TRBD1, goes unchecked for lack of DNA. The CDR3 spans 14 residues. Per the germline V gene, CDR1 is MDHEN and CDR2 is SYDVKM. The chain's CDR3 is CASSLTGAPGSCFF. The full variable domain, with the rest looked up from reference TRBV28 and TRBJ2-2, is DVKVTQSSRYLVKRTGEKVFLECVQDMDHENMFWYRQDPGLGLRLIYFSYDVKMKEKGDIPEGYSVSREKKERFSLILESASTNQTSMYLCASSLTGAPGSCFFGEGSRLTVL.

This clonotype is identified as medium-sized from frequency. This chain connects TRBV6-5 to TRBJ1-4; TCRdb indicates TRBD1, and absent DNA this call remains unverified. Germline V lookup: CDR1 MNHEY, CDR2 SVGAGI. The length of the CDR3 is 19 residues. CDR3 loop: CASSYSHTSWTGRFEKLFF.

This clonotype is called medium-sized (0.01 to 0.1%) based on its frequency. V usage is TRBV7-2 and J usage is TRBJ2-1; TCRdb reports TRBD2, a call that lacks DNA to check it against. The CDR3 contains 14 residues. Germline V gives CDR1 SGHTA, CDR2 FQGNSA. The CDR3: CASSSTSGRGEQFF.

This clonotype is deemed medium-sized (0.01 to 0.1%) by its frequency. The V call is TRBV12-3 or TRBV12-4, the J call TRBJ2-7; TCRdb designates TRBD2, a call that cannot be tested without DNA. The CDR3 is made up of 15 amino acids. CDR3 loop: CASSFAPALTYEQYF.

V gene TRBV5-4 combines with J gene TRBJ1-2; TCRdb names TRBD1, which stays unverified in the absence of DNA. The CDR3 runs 13 residues. CDR1 and CDR2 (germline): SGHNT, YYREEE (reference sequence). The CDR3 spells CASEAGKGHGYTF. The full variable domain, with the rest looked up from reference TRBV5-4 and TRBJ1-2, is ETGVTQSPTHLIKTRGQQVTLRCSSQSGHNTVSWYQQALGQGPQFIFQYYREEENGRGNFPPRFSGLQFPNYSSELNVNALELDDSALYLCASEAGKGHGYTFGSGTRLTVV.